This TCR beta chain is from a study of blood T cells in healthy people across ages. Study-level points and caveats: From one million sequenced T cells, diversity estimates were lower bounds. PBMCs were not sorted, which prevented a conclusive comparison of naive versus antigen-experienced cells.

About this clonotype: Its target is not known.

The CDR3 totals 16 residues. A second PCR, run for about 7 to 11 cycles, used a sample-barcoded 5' primer plus a J-beta primer mix. Samples each returned at least 2.5 million CDR3-containing paired-end reads. TCRdb reprocessed the 5' RACE reads via MiXCR and lists one record per CDR3 protein. The data contain roughly 1,700,000 distinct CDR3 sequences, 28% of them singletons. This chain connects TRBV12-3 or TRBV12-4 to TRBJ2-5; 9 positions agree with TRBD1. The J call is doubtful: the DNA matches TRBJ2-7 better. The sequence came from a woman in her 30s in good health. The specimen sequenced was blood. Here the CDR3 reads CASSGEPGQGTSEQYF. The CDR3 coding sequence is TGTGCCAGCAGTGGGGAACCGGGACAGGGTACCTCCGAGCAGTACTTC.